The next 27 T cell receptor beta chains were all read from a single sample in a study of cytomegalovirus exposure and HLA in healthy donors (dated by TCRdb to the late 2010s). The library was generated by the immunoSEQ multiplex PCR assay. For the multiplex PCR, a mixture combining 60 forward primers for TCR Vbeta segments and 13 reverse primers for TCR Jbeta segments was used. TCRdb's version of the immuneACCESS table is confined to in-frame rearrangements and falls short of the full clone set. An unresolved V gene accounts for under half of the shortfall where checked; the remainder is of unknown origin. For this sample the table gives 75,000 to 90,000 clones, of which about a tenth were detected only once. The ten largest account for approximately 23% of the sample. Input material: PBMCs. These receptors were obtained from a man between 60 and 75 years old in good health and CMV-seropositive.

The V and J genes are TRBV30 and TRBJ2-6; D is undetermined. The V end lost 2 bases, the J end lost 0 bases, and 5 bases lay between the germline ends. The germline V gene encodes CDR1 GTSNPN and CDR2 SVGIG (reference sequence). The CDR3 is 14 residues long. The CDR3 region is CAWSPLSGANVLTF. The DNA of the CDR3 is TGTGCCTGGAGTCCCCTCTCTGGGGCCAACGTCCTGACTTTC.

The CDR3 sequence is CDWTPGVNYEQYV. Written as DNA, the CDR3 is TGTGACTGGACTCCAGGGGTTAACTACGAGCAGTACGTC. The chain employs TRBV30 and TRBJ2-7; a weak D match, TRBD1 (6 bases). The germline V gene encodes CDR1 GTSNPN and CDR2 SVGIG (reference sequence). The CDR3 runs to 13 residues.

The table lists this clone with a few counts. This chain uses TRBV7-9 with TRBJ2-3; D perhaps matches TRBD2 (6 bases). Per the germline V gene, CDR1 is SEHNR and CDR2 is FQNEAQ (reference sequence). The CDR3 consists of 15 residues. The V end was cut by 7 bases, the J end by 1 base, with 15 bases between. Here the CDR3 reads CASILRASGTDTQYF. The CDR3 bases are TGTGCCAGCATCCTTCGGGCTAGCGGCACAGATACGCAGTATTTT.

This clone was seen only a few times. The chain has TRBV11-3 and TRBJ2-5; TRBD2 aligns across 8 bases. Looked up from germline, CDR1 is SGHNT and CDR2 is YENEEA. The junction had 1 base not matched to a gene; V was cut back by 3 bases and J by 4 bases. The CDR3 length is 13 residues. CDR3: CASSFGGGETQYF. CDR3 coding DNA: TGTGCCAGCAGCTTCGGGGGGGGAGAGACCCAGTACTTC.

Comments on this clone: The sample contains more than one DNA sequence encoding this CDR3. This chain uses TRBV2 with TRBJ2-7; TRBD1 might be the D (6 bases). The length of the CDR3 is 13 residues. Germline CDR1 is SNHLY and CDR2 is FYNNEI. V was shortened by 0 bases and J by 4 bases, with 7 bases between the two germline ends. The CDR3 DNA follows: TGTGCCAGCAGTGAAGCAGGGACATACGAGCAGTACGTC. Its protein product is CASSEAGTYEQYV.

The rearrangement links TRBV4-1 to TRBJ2-2; possible D gene TRBD2, 6 bases. This CDR3 is built from 16 residues. Germline V gives CDR1 MGHRA, CDR2 YSYEKL. V was clipped by 5 bases and J by 0 bases, with 13 bases between them. The CDR3 protein is CASSVTEGTNTGELFF. The CDR3 DNA sequence: TGCGCCAGCAGCGTGACGGAGGGTACGAACACCGGGGAGCTGTTTTTT.

Many counts were recorded for this clone. This chain joins TRBV7-2 and TRBJ2-1; the D is unclear. V gave up 7 bases and J gave up 4 bases, with 8 bases separating them. The CDR3 sequence is 12 residues long. The V gene's germline CDR1 is SGHTA and CDR2 FQGNSA. The CDR3 loop is CASISRYNEQFF. The CDR3 coding sequence is TGTGCCAGCATATCGCGGTACAATGAGCAGTTCTTC.

The V and J genes are TRBV2 and TRBJ1-5, with TRBD1 matching 7 bases. This CDR3 is 16 amino acids long. Germline trimming cut 3 bases from V and 3 bases from J; bases unmatched to any gene: 8. From germline, CDR1 is SNHLY and CDR2 FYNNEI. Here the CDR3 DNA reads TGTGCCAGCAGTGACGATAGACAGGGTCACAATCAGCCCCAGCATTTT. It specifies CASSDDRQGHNQPQHF.

The CDR3 nucleotides read TGTGCCAGCAGTTTATACATCGGACCGGGACAGGGGGCAGAAAAACTGTTTTTT. This codes for CASSLYIGPGQGAEKLFF. This chain uses TRBV28 with TRBJ1-4; 12 nucleotides agree with TRBD1. Trimming at V came to 1 base and at J to 8 bases, leaving 11 bases not matched to a gene. The germline V gene encodes CDR1 MDHEN and CDR2 SYDVKM. The CDR3 extends over 18 amino acids. The full variable domain, its missing parts supplied by reference TRBV28 and TRBJ1-4, is DVKVTQSSRYLVKRTGEKVFLECVQDMDHENMFWYRQDPGLGLRLIYFSYDVKMKEKGDIPEGYSVSREKKERFSLILESASTNQTSMYLCASSLYIGPGQGAEKLFFGSGTQLSVL.

The rearrangement links TRBV5-6 to TRBJ2-3; D uncertain. From germline, CDR1 is SGHDT and CDR2 YYEEEE. Trimming left V 4 bases short and J 2 bases short, with 11 bases between. The CDR3 is 14 amino acids. The CDR3 loop reads CASSPVGLTDTQYF. In nucleotides, the CDR3 is TGTGCCAGCAGCCCGGTTGGGCTCACAGATACGCAGTATTTT.

The rearrangement links TRBV5-5 to TRBJ1-5; no clear D gene. Trimming stripped 0 bases from V and 7 bases from J, with 11 bases between. Germline CDR1 and CDR2: SGHKS and YYEKEE (reference sequence). The CDR3 covers 14 residues. In nucleotides, the CDR3 is TGTGCCAGCAGCTTGGGGGCAGACGTGCAGCCCCAGCATTTT. Residues: CASSLGADVQPQHF.

This clone has just a few counts. The V call is TRBV6-4, the J call TRBJ1-1; maybe TRBD1 (6 bases). There are 13 residues in the CDR3. Trimming left V 5 bases short and J 4 bases short, with 11 bases between. The V gene's germline CDR1 is MRHNA and CDR2 SNTAGT. The CDR3 coding sequence is TGTGCCAGCAGTTTAACAGGGAGCACTGAAGCTTTCTTT. Translating it yields CASSLTGSTEAFF.

This clone was counted only a few times. This rearrangement joins TRBV19 to TRBJ1-6; perhaps TRBD1 as D (6 bases). The germline V and J ends were trimmed by 5 bases and 5 bases, with 13 bases remaining between them. This CDR3 comprises 15 residues. Germline V lookup: CDR1 LNHDA, CDR2 SQIVND (reference sequence). CDR3 loop: CASSAQGGDNSPLHF. DNA for the CDR3: TGTGCCAGTAGTGCACAGGGTGGAGATAATTCACCCCTCCACTTT.

In this sample, this clone turned up a few times. J is TRBJ2-2 and V is TRBV4-2; 7 bases line up with TRBD2. With 1 base clipped from V and 5 bases from J, the junction kept 4 bases outside the gene matches. The germline V gene encodes CDR1 LGHNA and CDR2 YNFKEQ. The CDR3 contains 15 residues. The CDR3 here is CASSQGRGETGELFF. The CDR3 DNA reads TGTGCCAGCAGCCAAGGACGGGGGGAAACCGGGGAGCTGTTTTTT.

The table lists this clone with a few counts. CDR3 nucleotide sequence: TGTGCCAGCAGTTTAGAACAGGGTTCCGATGGCTACACCTTC. Encoded protein: CASSLEQGSDGYTF. The V gene is TRBV28, the J gene TRBJ1-2, with TRBD1 as a possible D gene (6 bases). V lost 2 bases and J lost 6, with 13 bases in between. The length of the CDR3 is 14 residues. Germline CDR1 MDHEN, CDR2 SYDVKM.

This clone was seen a few times. The chain links TRBV7-9 to TRBJ2-5; D possibly corresponds to TRBD2 (5 bases). Germline V lookup: CDR1 SEHNR, CDR2 FQNEAQ (reference sequence). V lost 4 bases, J lost 3 bases, and 9 bases lay in between. The CDR3 spans 13 residues. In DNA form, the CDR3 reads TGTGCCAGCAGCTCCAGCGGTGAAGAGACCCAGTACTTC. Amino acids: CASSSSGEETQYF.

This clone was seen a few times. The chain carries TRBV9 and TRBJ2-7, with 14 bases fitting TRBD2. After removal of 4 bases from V and 3 bases from J, the junction contained 3 bases not matched to a gene. This CDR3 has 15 residues. Germline V gene data show CDR1 as SGDLS and CDR2 as YYNGEE. For the CDR3, the DNA is TGTGCCAGCAGCTTCGGGACTAGCGGGAGCTACGAGCAGTACTTC. Amino acids: CASSFGTSGSYEQYF.

This clone was seen more than once but under ten times. The J gene is TRBJ2-6, the V gene TRBV30; D is perhaps TRBD2 (5 bases). V lost 2 bases to trimming and J lost 2 bases, with 10 bases between them. Germline lookup yields CDR1 GTSNPN and CDR2 SVGIG (reference sequence). CDR3 length: 15 residues. The chain's CDR3 is CAWSPVGAGANVLTF. CDR3 coding DNA: TGTGCCTGGAGTCCCGTGGGAGCTGGGGCCAACGTCCTGACTTTC.

The genes are TRBV5-4 and TRBJ1-1; D uncertain. Germline V CDR1 and CDR2: SGHNT, YYREEE (reference sequence). V lost 4 bases and J 1 base, leaving 8 bases between the germline ends. CDR3 length: 13 amino acids. CDR3 loop: CASSQAGNTEAFF. The CDR3 nucleotides read TGTGCCAGCAGCCAGGCAGGGAACACTGAAGCTTTCTTT.

This clone has just a few counts. This chain links TRBV7-9 with TRBJ2-3, with D maybe TRBD2 (6 bases). This CDR3 region has 18 residues. The germline gives CDR1 SEHNR, CDR2 FQNEAQ (reference sequence). V dropped 5 bases and J dropped 1 base, with 22 bases sitting between them. The CDR3: CASSPTLGLFSGTDTQYF. CDR3 DNA sequence: TGTGCCAGCAGCCCTACCTTGGGACTTTTTTCGGGCACAGATACGCAGTATTTT.

V and J are TRBV11-3 and TRBJ2-7; possibly TRBD2 for D (8 bases). This CDR3 is 13 amino acids long. V was clipped by 5 bases and J by 8 bases, with 16 bases between them. Germline assignment: CDR1 SGHNT and CDR2 YENEEA. DNA for the CDR3: TGTGCCAGCAGCGACGCGGGGGGACAGAAGCAGTACTTC. It translates to CASSDAGGQKQYF.

This clone has a handful of counts. The gene calls are TRBV27 and TRBJ2-5; 7 nucleotides agree with TRBD2. Germline CDR1 reads MNHEY; CDR2 reads SMNVEV (reference sequence). CDR3 length equals 12 residues. Trimming cost V 3 bases and J 5 bases; bases outside gene matches: 0. The CDR3 reads CASSFGGETQYF. The CDR3 DNA reads TGTGCCAGCAGTTTCGGGGGGGAGACCCAGTACTTC.

The rearrangement uses TRBV4-2 and TRBJ2-1; 9 bases map to TRBD2. The ends lost 7 bases at V and 2 bases at J; junction bases unmatched: 6. The CDR3 extends over 15 amino acids. Per the germline V gene, CDR1 is LGHNA and CDR2 is YNFKEQ. CDR3 region: CASTPERGAYNEQFF. Written as DNA, the CDR3 is TGTGCCAGCACCCCGGAGCGGGGGGCCTACAATGAGCAGTTCTTC.

This clone has more than one count but fewer than ten. V usage is TRBV6-5 and J usage is TRBJ2-1; TRBD2 might be the D (6 bases). Trimming pared 6 bases from V and 0 bases from J, leaving 9 bases between. The CDR3 consists of 14 residues. Per germline, CDR1 MNHEY and CDR2 SVGAGI. The DNA of the CDR3 is TGTGCCAGCAGCCCGGGACTCTCCTACAATGAGCAGTTCTTC. This codes for CASSPGLSYNEQFF.

Only one count was recorded for this clone. The J gene is TRBJ1-1, the V gene TRBV6-1, with 9 bases lining up with TRBD1. The CDR3 totals 15 residues. V gave up 5 bases and J gave up 4 bases; unmatched junction bases: 8. CDR1 is MNHNS and CDR2 is SASEGT in the germline V gene. This CDR3 is CASSSPGTGRTEAFF. Here the CDR3 DNA reads TGTGCCAGCAGTTCCCCCGGGACAGGGCGCACTGAAGCTTTCTTT.

The chain links TRBV19 to TRBJ1-5; D not certain. Germline V lookup: CDR1 LNHDA, CDR2 SQIVND (reference sequence). The V gene lost 0 bases and the J gene lost 1 base, with 10 bases spanning the gap. This CDR3 contains 16 residues. CDR3 DNA: TGTGCCAGTAGTATAGACAGTCTCCGAAGCAATCAGCCCCAGCATTTT. This gives the protein CASSIDSLRSNQPQHF.

The sample holds many counts of this clone. V gene TRBV30 combines with J gene TRBJ1-5; the D is unclear. Trimming pared 0 bases from V and 4 bases from J, leaving 10 bases between. CDR3 length: 14 residues. CDR1 is GTSNPN and CDR2 is SVGIG in the germline V gene (reference sequence). CDR3 sequence reads: CAWSVNRGNQPQHF. CDR3 DNA: TGTGCCTGGAGTGTAAATCGGGGAAATCAGCCCCAGCATTTT.